These 25 T cell receptor beta chains were sequenced from one sample in a study of monozygotic twins with inflammatory bowel disease. TCRdb re-analyzed the 5' RACE reads; it lists each CDR3 protein once, without DNA. The listing contains about 210,000 distinct CDR3 sequences. Sequencing was done on a sample of blood. These receptors all come from a human donor with ulcerative colitis or Crohn's disease, or a healthy co-twin of an affected twin (not recorded which).

The CDR3 sequence: CSASFGTRYEQYF. The chain joins TRBV20-1 to TRBJ2-7; TCRdb's D call of TRBD2 is untestable without DNA. Germline V gene data show CDR1 as DFQATT and CDR2 as SNEGSKA (reference sequence). This CDR3 spans 13 amino acids.

This rearrangement joins TRBV7-2 to TRBJ1-2; as DNA is missing, the TRBD1 call by TCRdb cannot be tested. In germline, CDR1 is SGHTA, CDR2 FQGNSA. This CDR3 contains 15 residues. The CDR3 reads CASSFTGPNNYGYTF.

This chain links TRBV5-6 with TRBJ2-3; TCRdb indicates TRBD1, and absent DNA this call remains unverified. There are 18 residues in the CDR3. Germline CDR1 SGHDT, CDR2 YYEEEE. CDR3 amino acids: CASSLLGNPGAYSDTQYF.

This rearrangement joins TRBV7-9 to TRBJ2-2; TCRdb lists TRBD2, though no DNA is available to test this call. The CDR3 is 14 residues long. The V gene's germline CDR1 is SEHNR and CDR2 FQNEAQ (reference sequence). CDR3 in amino acids: CASTGTSNTGELFF.

The chain is built from TRBV20-1 and TRBJ2-1; TCRdb outputs TRBD1, but without DNA this stays unchecked. The CDR3 is 13 amino acids. CDR1 and CDR2 (germline): DFQATT, SNEGSKA (reference sequence). The CDR3 sequence: CSARGRANNEQFF.

V and J are TRBV6-5 and TRBJ2-1; TCRdb reports TRBD2, a call that lacks DNA to check it against. The CDR3 extends over 15 amino acids. Germline CDR1 reads MNHEY; CDR2 reads SVGAGI. CDR3 region: CASSHLAGGRNEQFF.

The J gene is TRBJ1-4, the V gene TRBV6-2 or TRBV6-3; there is no DNA to check the TCRdb D call of TRBD1. The CDR3 is made up of 14 amino acids. Germline CDR1 MNHEY, CDR2 SVGEGT. The CDR3 spells CASRTRGRDEKLFF.

The chain recombines TRBV5-1 with TRBJ2-7. The CDR3 sequence is 14 residues long. Germline values: CDR1 SGHRS, CDR2 YFSETQ. The CDR3 sequence: CASSLGSPSSEQYF.

The chain joins TRBV20-1 to TRBJ1-2; TCRdb indicates TRBD1, and absent DNA this call remains unverified. The CDR3 contains 15 residues. Germline CDR1 reads DFQATT; CDR2 reads SNEGSKA (reference sequence). CDR3 in amino acids: CSARSGTGVDYGYTF.

The gene calls are TRBV7-9 and TRBJ2-3. CDR1 is SEHNR, CDR2 FQNEAQ, per germline (reference sequence). The CDR3 extends over 13 amino acids. The CDR3 loop reads CASRTSGSDTQYF.

This sequence joins TRBV5-1 and TRBJ2-1. CDR3 size: 15 residues. The V gene's germline CDR1 is SGHRS and CDR2 YFSETQ. CDR3 amino acids: CASSSGQGSFNEQFF.

This rearrangement joins TRBV30 to TRBJ2-3; TCRdb reports TRBD2, a call that lacks DNA to check it against. This CDR3 has 15 residues. The germline gives CDR1 GTSNPN, CDR2 SVGIG (reference sequence). The CDR3 here is CAWSGRTYSTDTQYF.

This chain connects TRBV2 to TRBJ2-7; TCRdb reports TRBD1, a call that lacks DNA to check it against. This CDR3 is 15 amino acids long. CDR1 and CDR2 from the germline V gene are SNHLY and FYNNEI. This CDR3 reads CASSARGHTFYEQYF.

The chain links TRBV29-1 to TRBJ2-1; the TCRdb call, TRBD2, lacks DNA for checking. Germline CDR1 reads SQVTM; CDR2 reads ANQGSEA. The CDR3 contains 13 residues. The CDR3 protein is CSVWASGDNEQFF.

This chain joins TRBV5-1 and TRBJ2-5. The CDR3 is 13 residues long. The germline gives CDR1 SGHRS, CDR2 YFSETQ. The CDR3: CASSLTPAETQYF.

The chain links TRBV6-5 to TRBJ2-7. Germline CDR1 reads MNHEY; CDR2 reads SVGAGI. The CDR3 is 13 amino acids. The CDR3: CASSYGRVYEQYF.

The CDR3 sequence is CASSQFWEARNTQYF. This rearrangement joins TRBV3-1 to TRBJ2-3. Germline assignment: CDR1 LGHDT and CDR2 YNNKEL (reference sequence). CDR3 size: 15 residues.

The chain recombines TRBV20-1 with TRBJ1-6; TCRdb lists TRBD1, though no DNA is available to test this call. The CDR3 extends over 14 amino acids. Germline assignment: CDR1 DFQATT and CDR2 SNEGSKA (reference sequence). This CDR3 reads CSAARTVYNSPLHF.

The V and J genes are TRBV11-2 and TRBJ1-2. The CDR3 runs 17 residues. Germline V gives CDR1 SGHAT, CDR2 FQNNGV. CDR3 residues: CASSLDGSGYRNYGYTF.

The rearrangement joins TRBV18 to TRBJ2-1; TCRdb returns TRBD1, unconfirmable since there is no DNA. Germline CDR1 KGHSH, CDR2 LQKENI. This CDR3 region has 16 residues. The CDR3: CASSRPPTGAGNEQFF.

This chain uses TRBV12-3 or TRBV12-4 with TRBJ1-2. The CDR3 spans 16 residues. CDR3: CASSLGDPAGGYGYTF.

This sequence joins TRBV5-1 and TRBJ2-4; checking the TCRdb D call of TRBD1 is not possible without DNA. The CDR3 has 13 amino acids. In germline, CDR1 is SGHRS, CDR2 YFSETQ. The CDR3 region is CASSLWQGSIQYF.

This chain uses TRBV6-2 or TRBV6-3 with TRBJ2-5; there is no DNA to check the TCRdb D call of TRBD2. The CDR3 is made up of 16 amino acids. The V gene's germline CDR1 is MNHEY and CDR2 SVGEGT. The CDR3: CASSTPKASGKETQYF.

The CDR3 region is CSATRDTSSYEQYF. The V and J genes are TRBV20-1 and TRBJ2-7; checking the TCRdb D call of TRBD1 is not possible without DNA. The CDR3 is 14 residues long. Germline assignment: CDR1 DFQATT and CDR2 SNEGSKA (reference sequence).

This chain connects TRBV11-2 to TRBJ2-7. Germline V lookup: CDR1 SGHAT, CDR2 FQNNGV. The CDR3 spans 15 residues. The CDR3 is CASSSDLGFGDEQYF.